The entry below gives a single TCR beta chain sequence along with its context. Its antigen is still unknown. Pooling covered second doses at about 4 or about 12 weeks. Trimming left V 6 bases short and J 7 bases short, with 10 bases between. Germline V lookup: CDR1 ENHRY, CDR2 SYGVKD. The CDR3 is made up of 12 amino acids. These data are taken from a study of T cell responses to AZD1222 COVID-19 vaccine. The study's findings and limits: At baseline, seropositivity was found in only six AZD1222 recipients. The donor cohort was predominantly white British with a female majority, and clonal diversity may have been underestimated. Close to half of spike-specific TCRs reportedly recognize unmutated variant regions.

This table comes from immunoSEQ multiplex PCR, and its TCRdb copy is limited to in-frame clones, with some not included. The table lists around 110,000 clones, about 85% of them singletons, with less than 6% in the top ten. The J gene is TRBJ2-1, the V gene TRBV10-3, with D possibly TRBD1 on 5 matching bases. Sequencing was performed on peripheral blood, taken 28 days after the second AZD1222 dose. This clonotype originated in an adult who received the AZD1222 COVID-19 vaccine. The CDR3 nucleotides are TGTGCCATCAGCCAGGGTCCAAATGAGCAGTTCTTC. Translated, it gives CAISQGPNEQFF.